This T cell receptor (beta chain) was captured by sequencing in a study of T cell repertoires in cytomegalovirus infection. The study's findings and limits: Adding up the frequency of public TCR beta families identified people who carried CMV plus the relevant HLA. HLA-C-restricted TCR beta clonotypes specific for CMV led the ex vivo response.

MiXCR, applied by TCRdb to the reads, yields one record per CDR3 protein. The sample shows about 180,000 distinct CDR3 sequences, about 17% of them seen only once. The germline V gene has CDR1 MNHNS and CDR2 SASEGT. The CDR3 contains 13 residues. Between the trimmed V and J ends, which lost 6 bases and 0 bases, there was a span of 7 bases. A few counts support this clonotype. The target antigen is unknown. The chain combines TRBV6-1 with TRBJ2-3; no reliable D call. The sample comprised CD8+ T cells from PBMCs. The sequence came from a human donor in good health (CMV status not recorded). Some clones in this sample may be carry-over from other donors' samples. The CDR3 DNA sequence: TGTGCCAGCAGAATCCTGAGCACAGATACGCAGTATTTT. This gives the protein CASRILSTDTQYF.